The 21 T cell receptor beta chains below were found in one sample sequenced in a study of sequential checkpoint blockade in melanoma. Treatment indicated: randomized to nivolumab then ipilimumab (arm A) or the reverse (arm B). Some clones are missing from TCRdb's copy, which holds only in-frame ones; the method was immunoSEQ multiplex PCR. Of about 18,000 clones in the sample, around 72% were seen once. Here the sequenced sample was tumor tissue (inferred from file names), taken from a patient given nivolumab and ipilimumab in sequence. The receptors come from a human donor with melanoma.

J is TRBJ1-2 and V is TRBV15; no clear D gene. Germline lookup yields CDR1 LNHNV and CDR2 YYDKDF (reference sequence). The CDR3 covers 14 residues. Trimming removed 0 bases at V and 7 bases at J, with 12 bases between. The CDR3 reads CATSREALASGYTF. The CDR3 nucleotides are TGTGCCACCAGCAGAGAAGCATTGGCGAGTGGCTACACCTTC.

This chain connects TRBV5-1 to TRBJ1-1; 9 bases map to TRBD1. The V gene end was trimmed by 3 bases and the J gene end by 0 bases; junction bases not matched to a gene: 6. The CDR3 spans 16 residues. Germline lookup yields CDR1 SGHRS and CDR2 YFSETQ. CDR3 coding DNA: TGCGCCAGCAGCTGGGACAGGGCCTTCGTGAACACTGAAGCTTTCTTT. The encoded protein is CASSWDRAFVNTEAFF.

This sequence joins TRBV23-1 and TRBJ2-3, with D maybe TRBD2 (6 bases). TRBV23-1 is noted as an ORF with a role that remains uncertain. CDR3 length: 14 amino acids. Trimming took off 6 bases at V and 2 bases at J, with 12 bases between the two ends. CDR3 amino acids: CASSFGGTTDTQYF. The CDR3 DNA reads TGCGCCAGCAGCTTCGGCGGGACCACAGATACGCAGTATTTT.

J is TRBJ2-6 and V is TRBV18, with D uncertain. Trimming removed 3 bases from V and 0 bases from J, with 9 bases in between. CDR3 length equals 16 residues. Germline-derived CDR1 and CDR2 are KGHSH and LQKENI. The CDR3, as DNA: TGTGCCAGCTCACCCCGAGTGGACTCTGGGGCCAACGTCCTGACTTTC. Amino acids: CASSPRVDSGANVLTF.

This clone was seen more than once but under ten times. At one end, the junction sequence differs from germline, possibly due to a read error. V and J are TRBV6-4 and TRBJ2-7, with D unclear. There are 16 residues in the CDR3. The germline gives CDR1 MRHNA, CDR2 SNTAGT. CDR3 nucleotides: TGTGCCAGCAGTGAATGGACGTTGAACCCCTCCCACGAGCAGTACTTC. This translates into CASSEWTLNPSHEQYF.

The rearrangement links TRBV9 to TRBJ1-1; D unclear. Between the trimmed V and J ends, which lost 5 bases and 5 bases, there was a span of 10 bases. Germline loops: CDR1 SGDLS, CDR2 YYNGEE. There are 12 residues in the CDR3. The CDR3 is CASSVSVTEAFF. CDR3 bases: TGTGCCAGCAGTGTCAGTGTGACTGAAGCTTTCTTT.

This clone was seen more than once but under ten times. The chain links TRBV30 to TRBJ1-6; perhaps TRBD1 as D (6 bases). The germline V gene encodes CDR1 GTSNPN and CDR2 SVGIG (reference sequence). The V gene lost 6 bases and the J gene lost 0 bases, with 15 bases spanning the gap. This CDR3 contains 16 residues. This chain's CDR3 is CACCGQRSSYNSPLHF. The CDR3 bases are TGTGCCTGCTGCGGACAGCGAAGCTCCTATAATTCACCCCTCCACTTT.

This clone has more than one count but fewer than ten. The rearrangement uses TRBV19 and TRBJ1-4; weak D call: TRBD1 (5 bases). The CDR3 runs to 14 residues. The V and J ends lost 7 bases and 5 bases respectively, with 14 bases between them. Germline V lookup: CDR1 LNHDA, CDR2 SQIVND (reference sequence). The CDR3 nucleotides read TGTGCCAGTATCGATGCCAGGGAGAATGAAAAACTGTTTTTT. It codes for CASIDARENEKLFF.

V and J are TRBV14 and TRBJ1-1; no reliable D call. V dropped 2 bases and J dropped 2 bases, with 12 bases sitting between them. This CDR3 is 15 amino acids long. The germline gives CDR1 SGHDN, CDR2 FVKESK. The CDR3 loop reads CASSQTPRSNTEAFF. CDR3 bases: TGTGCCAGCAGCCAAACCCCACGATCCAACACTGAAGCTTTCTTT.

V is TRBV5-1 and J is TRBJ2-1; TRBD2 aligns across 7 bases. Looked up from germline, CDR1 is SGHRS and CDR2 is YFSETQ. The CDR3 is 14 amino acids. V shed 4 bases and J 7 bases; nucleotides not matched to a gene: 8. CDR3 sequence: CASSMAGVMNEQFF. CDR3 DNA sequence: TGCGCCAGCAGCATGGCGGGAGTCATGAATGAGCAGTTCTTC.

V gene TRBV19 combines with J gene TRBJ2-5; D remains ambiguous. This CDR3 has 15 residues. Germline V gene lookup returns CDR1 LNHDA and CDR2 SQIVND (reference sequence). V lost 1 base and J 2 bases, leaving 11 bases between the germline ends. CDR3 sequence: CASSIAVTLQETQYF. CDR3 DNA: TGTGCCAGTAGTATAGCAGTAACCTTACAAGAGACCCAGTACTTC.

This chain uses TRBV18 with TRBJ1-2; D unresolved. Germline CDR1 and CDR2: KGHSH and LQKENI. V gave up 4 bases and J gave up 2 bases, with 11 bases separating them. The CDR3 spans 14 residues. The CDR3 protein is CASSRSPLNYGYTF. The CDR3 DNA reads TGTGCCAGCTCACGGTCGCCTCTCAACTATGGCTACACCTTC.

The chain combines TRBV14 with TRBJ1-6; D may be TRBD1 (5 bases). Between the trimmed V and J ends, which lost 0 bases and 10 bases, there was a span of 16 bases. The CDR3 has 16 residues. Germline CDR1 and CDR2: SGHDN and FVKESK. DNA of the CDR3: TGTGCCAGCAGCCAAGATCTAACAGGTTTAGGATCACCCCTCCACTTT. Its translation: CASSQDLTGLGSPLHF. The whole variable domain, remainder taken from reference TRBV14 and TRBJ1-6, is EAGVTQFPSHSVIEKGQTVTLRCDPISGHDNLYWYRRVMGKEIKFLLHFVKESKQDESGMPNNRFLAERTGGTYSTLKVQPAELEDSGVYFCASSQDLTGLGSPLHFGNGTRLTVT.

The V gene is TRBV1, the J gene TRBJ1-2; the D segment call TRBD1 is taken from the table without a DNA check. TRBV1 is assigned pseudogene status. There are 15 residues in the CDR3. CDR3 residues: CASSPGLVQGYGYTF. Here the CDR3 DNA reads TGCGCCAGCAGCCCCGGCCTGGTACAGGGCTATGGCTACACCTTC.

The rearrangement joins TRBV29-1 to TRBJ2-3; the match to TRBD2 covers 13 bases. This CDR3 has 15 residues. J was trimmed by 3 bases and V by 7 bases; bases with no gene match: 7. In germline, CDR1 is SQVTM, CDR2 ANQGSEA. In DNA, the CDR3 is TGCAGCGGGGGACTAGCGGGGCTTGGTACAGATACGCAGTATTTT. Its protein is CSGGLAGLGTDTQYF.

This chain links TRBV6-8 with TRBJ2-3, with D possibly TRBD2 on 5 matching bases. Trimming took off 5 bases at V and 6 bases at J, with 21 bases between the two ends. The CDR3 sequence is 16 residues long. In germline, CDR1 is MNHGY, CDR2 SAAAGT. The CDR3 region has the DNA TGTGCCAGCAGTGGGGTGGGAGTGGGGAAGTGGGATACGCAGTATTTT. It specifies CASSGVGVGKWDTQYF.

The chain employs TRBV18 and TRBJ1-1; 7 nucleotides align to TRBD1. From germline, CDR1 is KGHSH and CDR2 LQKENI. The V gene end was trimmed by 1 base and the J gene end by 1 base; junction bases not matched to a gene: 9. The CDR3 is made up of 17 amino acids. The CDR3 loop is CASSPQRGRGSNTEAFF. The CDR3 coding sequence is TGTGCCAGCTCACCACAAAGGGGGCGGGGGTCGAACACTGAAGCTTTCTTT.

This clone came up a few times. V usage is TRBV23-1 and J usage is TRBJ1-6; D unclear. TRBV23-1 qualifies as an ORF whose function is uncertain. The CDR3 loop spans 17 amino acids. Deletions cut 6 bases from V and 0 bases from J, with 15 bases between. This CDR3 reads CASSQDAVSSYNSPLHF. The CDR3 DNA reads TGCGCCAGCAGCCAAGATGCAGTCAGCTCCTATAATTCACCCCTCCACTTT.

This chain links TRBV19 with TRBJ1-6, with 8 nucleotides matching TRBD1. The ends lost 1 base at V and 8 bases at J; junction bases unmatched: 4. The CDR3 extends over 15 amino acids. Germline CDR1 and CDR2: LNHDA and SQIVND (reference sequence). CDR3 sequence: CASSIGQGLDSPLHF. CDR3 in DNA: TGTGCCAGTAGTATAGGACAGGGGCTTGATTCACCCCTCCACTTT.

The rearrangement joins TRBV18 to TRBJ1-1; possible D gene TRBD1, 5 bases. Germline V gene lookup returns CDR1 KGHSH and CDR2 LQKENI. The length of the CDR3 is 12 residues. V dropped 5 bases and J dropped 5 bases, with 9 bases sitting between them. The CDR3 DNA reads as TGTGCCAGCTCATTTGGGACTACTGAAGCTTTCTTT. This gives the protein CASSFGTTEAFF.

This clone was counted only a few times. Some base is unread or ambiguous, which is why its residue reads as X. This sequence joins TRBV11-3 and TRBJ2-1; perhaps TRBD2 as D (6 bases). The CDR3 consists of 14 residues. In germline, CDR1 is SGHNT, CDR2 YENEEA. V was shortened by 1 base and J by 8 bases, with 12 bases between the two germline ends. CDR3 DNA: TGTGCCAGCAGCTTAGTCGCAGGGAGGRATGAGCAGTTCTTC. Amino acids: CASSLVAGRXEQFF.